This TCR beta chain was obtained from a study of CD8 T cells in ankylosing spondylitis (TCRdb year 2017). General notes on the study: To find TCR variants linked to disease, the study profiled T cell receptor beta repertoires in ankylosing spondylitis patients and healthy donors. In total, the full study cohort was made up of about 110 healthy donors and about two dozen ankylosing spondylitis patients. Samples of peripheral blood were taken, and for ankylosing spondylitis patients, synovial fluid was collected as well. Paper-wide results and their limitations: A CD8+ phenotype was shown by the disease-linked clones, which were found at relatively low frequencies in peripheral blood. Some motif variants were previously reported in synovial fluid and blood of reactive arthritis patients, suggesting common disease-initiation mechanisms. A TCR beta motif made up of several highly homologous amino acid variants appeared to be characteristic of blood from ankylosing spondylitis patients. The disease-linked clones were reported to be significantly enriched in matched synovial fluid samples from ankylosing spondylitis patients.

In the germline V gene (reference sequence), CDR1 corresponds to SEHNR and CDR2 to FQNEAQ. V sheds 1 base and J sheds 4 bases, leaving 10 bases between their ends. The CDR3 holds 15 amino acids from the cysteine to the phenylalanine. The kept DNA is CDR3 alone, 45 bases in frame from the first base. The sequencer listed for this sample is Illumina HiSeq 2500. TCR beta libraries were prepared by quantitative 5'-RACE with molecular barcodes. Processing in the source paper ran as follows. A new computational method based on a probabilistic model of VDJ rearrangement was used to identify disease-linked TCR variants. TCRdb trimmed the raw reads at Q25, called clones with MiXCR and kept productive beta chains. Identical CDR3 proteins give one entry, which carries the most common genes and DNA. The V and J calls follow TCRdb's processing rather than the paper's. The sample has about 840,000 distinct CDR3 sequences on record, about 12% of them singletons. The ten largest clones capture 0.51% of the sample.

This clonotype has a handful of counts. The antigen this receptor binds is unknown. Qualities for individual bases were not recorded, and no much larger clone is one base off. Sequencing used blood, either unsorted or a sorted T cell fraction (not recorded which). The clonotype originates from a male donor with ankylosing spondylitis. The rearranged chain carries TRBV7-9 and TRBJ1-4; the D gene is not confidently resolved. For the CDR3, the sequence is CASSLGGPRNEKLFF. The bases are TGTGCCAGCAGCTTAGGTGGTCCCCGTAATGAAAAACTGTTTTTT.